This is a list of T cell receptor beta chains from one sample in a study of shared clonotypes between healthy human individuals. The repertoire was sequenced with immunoSEQ multiplex PCR; TCRdb's copy has only in-frame clones and lacks some. This table has nearly 1 million clones, more than 75% appearing once. Sample: memory CD4+ T cells sorted from blood. These receptors originate from a man younger than 30 in good health. The CDR3 runs from the conserved cysteine through the conserved F or W. Fields, in order: J gene, D gene, clone size, V gene, CDR3 protein, CDR3 DNA. D genes are given only for firm matches. Only some rows state a clone size, as once, few, many or a class for expanded clones.

TRBJ1-5	TRBD1	-	TRBV13	CASSYRQGRGTNQPQHF	TGTGCCAGCAGCTACCGACAGGGACGTGGTACCAATCAGCCCCAGCATTTT
TRBJ1-2	-	-	TRBV6-6	CASRRDRMAGYTF	TGTGCCAGCAGACGCGACAGGATGGCTGGCTACACCTTC
TRBJ2-7	TRBD1	-	TRBV5-1	CASSTGQGSYEQYF	TGCGCCAGCAGTACCGGACAGGGGTCCTACGAGCAGTACTTC
TRBJ1-6	-	-	TRBV6-6	CASKWGIDSPLHF	TGTGCCAGCAAATGGGGCATCGATTCACCCCTCCACTTT
TRBJ2-3	-	-	TRBV9	CASSAITGGPDTQYF	TGTGCCAGCAGCGCAATTACGGGGGGCCCAGATACGCAGTATTTT
TRBJ1-2	-	-	TRBV19	CASSSQGTNYGYTF	TGTGCCAGTAGCTCCCAGGGGACTAACTATGGCTACACCTTC
TRBJ2-2	-	-	TRBV19	CASSMGDTGELFF	TGTGCCAGTAGTATGGGGGACACCGGGGAGCTGTTTTTT
TRBJ2-2	TRBD2	-	TRBV9	CASSVGGLARVTGGELFF	TGTGCCAGCAGCGTAGGGGGACTAGCGCGAGTTACGGGCGGGGAGCTGTTTTTT
TRBJ2-7	-	many	TRBV6-6	CASGAYEQYF	TGTGCCAGCGGGGCGTACGAGCAGTACTTC
TRBJ1-2	TRBD1	-	TRBV19	CASSIALRTGGVYGYTF	TGTGCCAGTAGTATAGCTCTCAGGACAGGGGGCGTCTATGGCTACACCTTC
TRBJ2-5	TRBD2	-	TRBV5-1	CASSFQAGAQETQYF	TGCGCCAGCAGCTTTCAAGCGGGGGCCCAAGAGACCCAGTACTTC
TRBJ2-7	TRBD1	once	TRBV6-6	CASRDTGQGSYEQYF	TGTGCCAGCAGAGATACGGGACAGGGGAGTTACGAGCAGTACTTC
TRBJ2-1	-	-	TRBV5-6	CASSLEGWADGDNEQFF	TGTGCCAGCAGCTTGGAGGGCTGGGCGGACGGGGACAATGAGCAGTTCTTC
TRBJ1-4	-	-	TRBV2	CASSDGGTNEKLFF	TGTGCCAGCAGTGATGGGGGCACCAATGAAAAACTGTTTTTT
TRBJ1-1	-	-	TRBV6-6	CASSYLGSGGNTEAFF	TGTGCCAGCAGTTACTTGGGAAGTGGTGGGAACACTGAAGCTTTCTTT
TRBJ1-3	-	few	TRBV30	CAWSVDLRSGNTIYF	TGTGCCTGGAGTGTCGATCTCAGGTCTGGAAACACCATATATTTT
TRBJ2-3	-	once	TRBV18	CASSLGLYPSTDTQYF	TGTGCCAGCTCACTCGGACTATATCCTTCCACAGATACGCAGTATTTT
TRBJ1-2	-	-	TRBV7-9	CASSFGADNYGYTF	TGTGCCAGCAGCTTTGGGGCGGATAACTATGGCTACACCTTC
TRBJ1-6	TRBD1	-	TRBV19	CASSVGQPGESPLHF	TGTGCCAGTAGTGTGGGACAGCCAGGGGAGTCACCCCTCCACTTT
TRBJ1-2	-	few	TRBV25-1	CASTASSSRGGEGYTF	TGTGCCAGCACCGCCTCATCCTCTAGGGGCGGTGAAGGCTACACCTTC
TRBJ2-7	TRBD1	-	TRBV11-3	CASSPGPDREQGYEQYF	TGTGCCAGCAGCCCAGGGCCGGACAGGGAGCAAGGCTACGAGCAGTACTTC
TRBJ2-2	TRBD2	few	TRBV5-4	CASSPGGLAGDLGGELFF	TGTGCCAGCAGCCCGGGGGGGCTAGCGGGAGATTTAGGCGGGGAGCTGTTTTTT
TRBJ1-1	-	-	TRBV30	CAWSVQENTEAFF	TGTGCCTGGAGTGTCCAGGAGAACACTGAAGCTTTCTTT
TRBJ1-3	-	-	TRBV6-1	CASSERRAVSGNTIYF	TGTGCCAGCAGTGAAAGACGGGCAGTCTCTGGAAACACCATATATTTT
TRBJ2-3	-	-	TRBV9	CASSVDVYTDTQYF	TGTGCCAGCAGCGTAGACGTATACACAGATACGCAGTATTTT
TRBJ2-5	TRBD2	-	TRBV9	CASSVDVGGPGETQYF	TGTGCCAGCAGCGTAGATGTGGGAGGGCCTGGGGAGACCCAGTACTTC
TRBJ1-4	-	-	TRBV19	CASSDGSRFKLFF	TGTGCCAGTAGCGACGGTTCTCGTTTTAAACTGTTTTTT
TRBJ1-4	TRBD1	-	TRBV11-2	CASSSRGDRGRVANEKLFF	TGTGCCAGCAGCTCCCGTGGGGACAGGGGGCGGGTGGCTAATGAAAAACTGTTTTTT
TRBJ1-1	-	-	TRBV4-3	CASSQDPGGTGGTEAFF	TGCGCCAGCAGCCAAGATCCCGGGGGCACCGGAGGGACTGAAGCTTTCTTT
TRBJ2-7	TRBD1	few	TRBV19	CASSIGSTGTYEQYF	TGTGCCAGTAGTATCGGTTCGACAGGGACCTACGAGCAGTACTTC
TRBJ2-3	-	-	TRBV10-3	CAISVTPELDTQYF	TGTGCCATCAGTGTTACCCCTGAATTAGATACGCAGTATTTT
TRBJ1-2	TRBD1	once	TRBV5-1	CASSLGQGALYGYTF	TGCGCCAGCAGCCTCGGACAGGGGGCGTTATATGGCTACACCTTC
TRBJ2-1	TRBD2	-	TRBV28	CASSRILAGGVDEQFF	TGTGCCAGCAGTAGGATACTAGCGGGGGGCGTGGATGAGCAGTTCTTC
TRBJ2-7	TRBD1	-	TRBV6-5	CASSRTGTGTYEQYF	TGTGCCAGCAGTCGGACCGGGACAGGGACCTACGAGCAGTACTTC
TRBJ1-5	TRBD1	-	TRBV5-6	CASSFRQGERNQPQHF	TGTGCCAGCAGCTTCAGACAGGGGGAGCGCAATCAGCCCCAGCATTTT
TRBJ2-1	TRBD1	-	TRBV6-1	CASSDQAGGLTEQFF	TGTGCCAGCAGTGATCAGGCAGGGGGCCTCACGGAGCAGTTCTTC
TRBJ1-2	-	-	TRBV5-4	CASRESDTHLGYTF	TGTGCCAGCCGAGAGAGTGATACCCACCTCGGCTACACCTTC
TRBJ1-1	-	many	TRBV18	CASSPKQTLYNTEAFF	TGTGCCAGCTCACCAAAGCAGACCCTTTATAACACTGAAGCTTTCTTT
TRBJ2-3	TRBD2	-	TRBV29-1	CSVEPAGVGDTQYF	TGCAGCGTTGAACCAGCGGGAGTCGGCGATACGCAGTATTTT
TRBJ2-5	-	-	TRBV9	CASSVGPGDTSGGREETQYF	TGTGCCAGCAGCGTAGGCCCAGGCGATACATCGGGGGGCCGGGAAGAGACCCAGTACTTC
TRBJ1-4	TRBD1	-	TRBV15	CATSRFHPGQGDEKLFF	TGTGCCACCAGCAGATTTCACCCGGGACAGGGGGATGAAAAACTGTTTTTT
TRBJ1-2	-	-	TRBV6-1	CASSVNRYYGYTF	TGTGCCAGCAGTGTGAACAGATACTATGGCTACACCTTC
TRBJ2-1	TRBD1	-	TRBV9	CASSSQGEEARDEQFF	TGTGCCAGCAGCTCCCAGGGGGAAGAGGCGAGGGATGAGCAGTTCTTC